This TCR beta chain was sequenced in a study of OX40 agonist ivuxolimab in advanced cancers. Only in-frame clones appear in the TCRdb table, and some are missing; sequencing was by immunoSEQ multiplex PCR. This sample yields some 70,000 clones, of which roughly nine tenths are seen a single time; 0.3% to 0.35% belongs to the top ten. This clone has a single count. V lost 5 bases to trimming and J lost 0 bases, with 14 bases between them. This CDR3 is 15 amino acids long. Germline CDR1 PRHDT, CDR2 FYEKMQ (reference sequence). The source is an adult with an advanced solid tumor such as melanoma, head and neck, liver or kidney cancer. The V call is TRBV13, the J call TRBJ2-7; D perhaps matches TRBD2 (5 bases). The sample in question was CD4+ or CD8+ T cells sorted from blood, obtained in a trial of the OX40 agonist ivuxolimab. The CDR3 is CASSPSGRSSYEQYF. The DNA of the CDR3 is TGTGCCAGCAGCCCCTCGGGGAGAAGCTCCTACGAGCAGTACTTC.